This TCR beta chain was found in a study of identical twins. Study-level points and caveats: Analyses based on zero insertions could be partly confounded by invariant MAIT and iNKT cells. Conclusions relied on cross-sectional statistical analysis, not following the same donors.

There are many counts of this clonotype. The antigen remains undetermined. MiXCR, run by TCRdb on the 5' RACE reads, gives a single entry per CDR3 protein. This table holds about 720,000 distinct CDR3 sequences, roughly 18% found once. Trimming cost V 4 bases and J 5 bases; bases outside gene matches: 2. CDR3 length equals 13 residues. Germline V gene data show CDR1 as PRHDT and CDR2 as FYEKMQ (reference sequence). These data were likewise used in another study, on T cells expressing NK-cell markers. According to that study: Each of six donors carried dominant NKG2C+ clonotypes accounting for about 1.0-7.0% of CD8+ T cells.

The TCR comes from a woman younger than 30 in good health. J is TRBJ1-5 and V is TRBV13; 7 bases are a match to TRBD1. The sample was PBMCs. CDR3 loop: CASSYDRDQPQHF. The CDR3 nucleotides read TGTGCCAGCAGCTATGACAGGGATCAGCCCCAGCATTTT.